These 25 T cell receptor beta chains were all obtained from the same sample, sequenced in a study of T cell repertoires in cytomegalovirus infection. TCRdb fed the reads into MiXCR, producing one record per CDR3 protein. The repertoire holds over 300,000 distinct CDR3 sequences, with under 20% as singletons. The sample was PBMCs. The receptors were sampled from a human donor in good health (CMV status not recorded). Some clones in this sample may be carry-over from other donors' samples.

This clonotype occurred a few times. The rearrangement links TRBV7-9 to TRBJ1-2, with D hard to call. CDR3 length equals 14 residues. V was clipped by 1 base and J by 0 bases, with 6 bases between them. Germline CDR1 reads SEHNR; CDR2 reads FQNEAQ (reference sequence). The CDR3 nucleotides read TGTGCCAGCAGCTTAGAGGTTCCTAACTATGGCTACACCTTC. This sequence encodes CASSLEVPNYGYTF.

This clonotype came up a few times. The chain recombines TRBV5-1 with TRBJ2-2; either TRBD1 or TRBD2 may supply D (5 bases each). The CDR3 spans 14 residues. Germline-derived CDR1 and CDR2 are SGHRS and YFSETQ. The V and J ends lost 6 bases and 0 bases respectively, with 9 bases between them. The CDR3 is CASTQGPNTGELFF. The CDR3 nucleotides are TGCGCCAGCACCCAGGGACCGAACACCGGGGAGCTGTTTTTT.

This clonotype has at least ten counts. The rearrangement joins TRBV7-2 to TRBJ1-1, with D possibly matching TRBD1 (5 bases). The CDR3 has 14 amino acids. Per germline, CDR1 SGHTA and CDR2 FQGNSA. Trimming cost V 1 base and J 12 bases, with 18 bases left between them. This CDR3 reads CASSLGMPGRRTFF. The CDR3 DNA sequence: TGTGCCAGCAGCTTAGGGATGCCGGGGCGGAGAACTTTCTTT.

The chain has TRBV5-8 and TRBJ1-3; TRBD1 is a possible D gene (5 bases). V was shortened by 2 bases and J by 0 bases, with 15 bases between the two germline ends. Germline V gene data show CDR1 as SGHTS and CDR2 as YDEGEE. This CDR3 region has 17 residues. In nucleotides, the CDR3 is TGTGCCAGCAGCTTCGGGGGAGGGACCTACTCTGGAAACACCATATATTTT. It is translated as CASSFGGGTYSGNTIYF.

The chain employs TRBV6-5 and TRBJ2-3, with TRBD1 identical over 10 bases. CDR1 and CDR2 (germline): MNHEY, SVGAGI. This CDR3 is built from 15 residues. V gave up 1 base and J gave up 4 bases; unmatched junction bases: 2. The CDR3 protein is CASSYWGQGPDTQYF. In nucleotides, the CDR3 is TGTGCCAGCAGTTACTGGGGACAGGGGCCAGATACGCAGTATTTT.

This CDR3 reads CASSFGTANGYTF. CDR3 in DNA: TGTGCCAGCAGTTTCGGGACAGCGAATGGCTACACCTTC. The chain employs TRBV28 and TRBJ1-2, with TRBD1 identical over 7 bases. V shed 3 bases, J shed 6 bases, and the junction held 4 bases outside the gene matches. Germline loops: CDR1 MDHEN, CDR2 SYDVKM. The CDR3 extends over 13 amino acids.

The V gene is TRBV24-1, the J gene TRBJ2-1, with 8 bases matching TRBD2. CDR3 size: 17 residues. J gave up 2 bases and V 4 bases, and 9 bases lay outside the gene matches. The V gene's germline CDR1 is KGHDR and CDR2 SFDVKD. The CDR3 region is CATSDLSGGDTYNEQFF. The CDR3 nucleotides are TGTGCCACCAGTGACTTATCCGGGGGGGATACCTACAATGAGCAGTTCTTC.

V is TRBV2 and J is TRBJ2-3; 13 bases map to TRBD2. Unmatched junction bases numbered 7, after V lost 10 bases and J lost 3 bases. The CDR3 has 15 amino acids. Germline V gene sequence: CDR1 SNHLY, CDR2 FYNNEI. CDR3 sequence reads: CANGEGLAGTDTQYF. CDR3 DNA sequence: TGTGCCAACGGGGAGGGACTAGCGGGGACAGATACGCAGTATTTT. Combining the CDR3 with reference TRBV2 and TRBJ2-3 gives the whole variable domain EPEVTQTPSHQVTQMGQEVILRCVPISNHLYFYWYRQILGQKVEFLVSFYNNEISEKSEIFDDQFSVERPDGSNFTLKIRSTKLEDSAMYFCANGEGLAGTDTQYFGPGTRLTVL.

In the case of this clonotype: Germline is not matched at one junction end, which may reflect a read error. The chain joins TRBV4-1 to TRBJ2-7; TRBD2 might be the D (6 bases). The CDR3 is 14 residues long. Germline V lookup: CDR1 MGHRA, CDR2 YSYEKL. CDR3 amino acids: CASSQVWRGPEQYF. The DNA of the CDR3 is TGTGCCAGCAGCCAAGTTTGGCGGGGCCCCGAGCAGTACTTC.

The chain recombines TRBV5-5 with TRBJ2-2, with 7 bases aligning to TRBD2. The CDR3 has 16 amino acids. The V segment lost 4 bases and the J segment 4 bases; nucleotides outside the gene matches: 10. The germline V gene has CDR1 SGHKS and CDR2 YYEKEE (reference sequence). CDR3 nucleotide sequence: TGTGCCAGCAGCCCATGGCCTCGGGGGGTCACCGGGGAGCTGTTTTTT. It is translated as CASSPWPRGVTGELFF.

The chain carries TRBV19 and TRBJ2-1; D may be TRBD1 or TRBD2 (5 bases each). The CDR3 is 13 amino acids. Trimming left V 7 bases short and J 3 bases short, with 10 bases between. Germline V gene sequence: CDR1 LNHDA, CDR2 SQIVND (reference sequence). CDR3 sequence: CASTADNYNEQFF. The CDR3 coding sequence is TGTGCCAGTACAGCGGACAACTACAATGAGCAGTTCTTC. The full variable domain, completed using reference TRBV19 and TRBJ2-1, is DGGITQSPKYLFRKEGQNVTLSCEQNLNHDAMYWYRQDPGQGLRLIYYSQIVNDFQKGDIAEGYSVSREKKESFPLTVTSAQKNPTAFYLCASTADNYNEQFFGPGTRLTVL.

The chain carries TRBV19 and TRBJ1-4; tentative D call: TRBD1 (5 bases). This CDR3 is built from 15 residues. The V gene's germline CDR1 is LNHDA and CDR2 SQIVND (reference sequence). Trimming removed 6 bases at V and 2 bases at J, with 13 bases between. DNA for the CDR3: TGTGCCAGTAGAACCGCCGGGACTACTAATGAAAAACTGTTTTTT. This gives the protein CASRTAGTTNEKLFF.

This clonotype showed up many times. The J gene is TRBJ2-7, the V gene TRBV12-3 or TRBV12-4; the D is unclear. Trimming cost V 6 bases and J 2 bases, with 5 bases left between them. The CDR3 has 11 amino acids. The chain's CDR3 is CASSVAYEQYF. CDR3 nucleotide sequence: TGTGCCAGCAGCGTCGCCTACGAGCAGTACTTC.

The chain has TRBV3-1 and TRBJ2-5, with unresolved D. Trimming took 0 bases from V and 4 from J, leaving 15 bases between them. The CDR3 totals 16 residues. CDR1 is LGHDT and CDR2 is YNNKEL in the germline V gene (reference sequence). This CDR3 is CASSQESRGLVETQYF. The CDR3 nucleotides are TGTGCCAGCAGCCAAGAGTCTCGTGGCCTCGTAGAGACCCAGTACTTC.

The chain combines TRBV7-9 with TRBJ1-4, with unresolved D. Deletions cut 4 bases from V and 10 bases from J, with 16 bases between. Germline V gene lookup returns CDR1 SEHNR and CDR2 FQNEAQ (reference sequence). CDR3 length: 14 amino acids. DNA of the CDR3: TGTGCCAGCAGCTCCCGAGAAGAGGGCGGAAAACTGTTTTTT. This codes for CASSSREEGGKLFF.

There are many counts of this clonotype. The gene calls are TRBV7-2 and TRBJ1-1; D not certain. Trimming removed 5 bases at V and 1 base at J, with 11 bases between. Germline V gives CDR1 SGHTA, CDR2 FQGNSA. The CDR3 length is 14 residues. The CDR3 reads CASSAPTENTEAFF. The DNA for the CDR3 is TGTGCCAGCAGCGCCCCCACAGAGAACACTGAAGCTTTCTTT.

The chain's CDR3 is CASSRMTAERLFF. CDR3 nucleotide sequence: TGTGCCAGCAGCCGAATGACAGCGGAACGGCTGTTTTTT. The chain joins TRBV3-1 to TRBJ1-4; D might be TRBD1 (5 bases). Germline CDR1 LGHDT, CDR2 YNNKEL (reference sequence). Trimming took 4 bases from V and 14 from J, leaving 17 bases between them. This CDR3 contains 13 residues.

The chain links TRBV7-9 to TRBJ2-7, with D unclear. The CDR3 runs 14 residues. The V end lost 3 bases, the J end lost 0 bases, and 9 bases lay between the germline ends. Germline V gene data show CDR1 as SEHNR and CDR2 as FQNEAQ (reference sequence). CDR3 region: CASSLFETSYEQYF. CDR3 sequence (DNA): TGTGCCAGCAGCTTGTTTGAGACCTCCTACGAGCAGTACTTC.

This clonotype occurred a few times. The chain recombines TRBV6-5 with TRBJ1-5, with unresolved D. From germline, CDR1 is MNHEY and CDR2 SVGAGI. The CDR3 has 17 amino acids. The V end lost 6 bases, the J end lost 0 bases, and 18 bases lay between the germline ends. The CDR3 region has the DNA TGTGCCAGCAGCAAAGGACTCACCCGGGGTAGCAATCAGCCCCAGCATTTT. Protein sequence: CASSKGLTRGSNQPQHF.

V and J are TRBV6-1 and TRBJ1-1, with no clear D. Between the trimmed V and J ends, which lost 0 bases and 0 bases, there was a span of 8 bases. The CDR3 has 15 residues. Germline V CDR1 and CDR2: MNHNS, SASEGT. CDR3 nucleotides: TGTGCCAGCAGTGAAGCAGGTTTTGTGAACACTGAAGCTTTCTTT. Protein product: CASSEAGFVNTEAFF.

Ten or more counts support this clonotype. This chain uses TRBV7-2 with TRBJ2-7, with a weak D call TRBD2 (6 bases). Germline CDR1 reads SGHTA; CDR2 reads FQGNSA. The V and J ends lost 7 bases and 0 bases respectively, with 13 bases between them. This CDR3 spans 14 amino acids. CDR3 in DNA: TGTGCCAGCACCTTCGGACTACACTCCTACGAGCAGTACTTC. Amino acid sequence: CASTFGLHSYEQYF. Based on the CDR3 plus reference TRBV7-2 and TRBJ2-7, the full variable domain is GAGVSQSPSNKVTEKGKDVELRCDPISGHTALYWYRQSLGQGLEFLIYFQGNSAPDKSGLPSDRFSAERTGGSVSTLTIQRTQQEDSAVYLCASTFGLHSYEQYFGPGTRLTVT.

The sample holds many counts of this clonotype. V gene TRBV7-8 combines with J gene TRBJ2-7; 9 bases line up with TRBD1. The CDR3 is 16 amino acids. Per germline, CDR1 SGHVS and CDR2 FQNEAQ. V lost 1 base to trimming and J lost 0 bases; unmatched junction nucleotides: 4. The CDR3 region has the DNA TGTGCCAGCAGCTTAGGTTTGGGACAGGGCTCCTACGAGCAGTACTTC. Its protein is CASSLGLGQGSYEQYF.

This clonotype was detected many times. The chain combines TRBV7-2 with TRBJ2-3; D is possibly TRBD2 (6 bases). The CDR3 is made up of 16 amino acids. Germline values: CDR1 SGHTA, CDR2 FQGNSA. With 8 bases removed from V and 5 bases from J, the gap between germline ends came to 23 bases. CDR3 amino acids: CASGRLWGEWGDTQYF. The CDR3 nucleotides are TGTGCCAGCGGGCGGCTATGGGGGGAATGGGGAGATACGCAGTATTTT.

In this sample, this clonotype turned up a few times. J is TRBJ1-1 and V is TRBV10-3, with D unresolved. Per germline, CDR1 ENHRY and CDR2 SYGVKD. V lost 8 bases and J 1 base, leaving 11 bases between the germline ends. The CDR3 runs to 13 residues. CDR3 DNA: TGTGCCATCGGGCAGGCCGAGAACACTGAAGCTTTCTTT. Its protein is CAIGQAENTEAFF.

This clonotype was seen just once. The chain joins TRBV7-3 to TRBJ1-5; weak D call: TRBD1 (5 bases). CDR1 and CDR2 from the germline V gene are SGHTA and FQGTGA. The CDR3 length is 15 residues. Trimming left V 5 bases short and J 1 base short, with 12 bases between. CDR3 protein: CASSHGGGSNQPQHF. CDR3 coding DNA: TGTGCCAGCAGCCACGGCGGGGGGAGCAATCAGCCCCAGCATTTT.